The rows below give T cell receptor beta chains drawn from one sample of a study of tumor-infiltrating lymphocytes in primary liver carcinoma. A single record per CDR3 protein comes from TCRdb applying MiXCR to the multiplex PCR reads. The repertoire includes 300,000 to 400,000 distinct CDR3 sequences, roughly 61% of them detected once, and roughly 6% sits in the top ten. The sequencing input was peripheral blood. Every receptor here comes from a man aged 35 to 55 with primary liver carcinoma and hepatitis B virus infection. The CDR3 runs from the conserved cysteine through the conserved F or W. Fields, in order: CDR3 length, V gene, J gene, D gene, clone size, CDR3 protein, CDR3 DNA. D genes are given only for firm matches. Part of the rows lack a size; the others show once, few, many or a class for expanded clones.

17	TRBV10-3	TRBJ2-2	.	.	CAISGTPATTNTGELFF	TGTGCCATCAGTGGAACCCCAGCGACTACGAACACCGGGGAGCTGTTTTTT
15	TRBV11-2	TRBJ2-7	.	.	CASNQYSGGGYEQYF	TGTGCCAGCAACCAATATTCGGGAGGGGGCTATGAGCAGTACTTC
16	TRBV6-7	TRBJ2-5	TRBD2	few	CASSYLTQRETETQYF	TGTGCCAGCAGTTATCTTACCCAGCGGGAGACTGAGACCCAGTACTTC
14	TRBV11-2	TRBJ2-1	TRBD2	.	CASRLAGAYNEEFF	TGTGCCAGCAGGTTAGCGGGGGCCTACAATGAGGAGTTCTTC
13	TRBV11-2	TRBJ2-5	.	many	CASSLNSGETQYF	TGTGCCAGCAGCTTAAACAGCGGGGAGACCCAGTACTTC
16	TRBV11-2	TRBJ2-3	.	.	CASSLASGSSTDMQYF	TGTGCCAGCAGCTTAGCGTCAGGGTCTAGCACAGATATGCAGTATTTT
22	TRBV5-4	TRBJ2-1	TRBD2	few	CASILGARQLLAGGGTEDEQFF	TGTGCCAGCATCCTTGGGGCTAGACAGTTACTAGCGGGAGGGGGCACGGAGGATGAGCAGTTCTTC
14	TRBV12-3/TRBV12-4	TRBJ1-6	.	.	CACSWKVRESPLHF	TGTGCCTGCAGTTGGAAAGTGAGAGAGTCACCGCTCCATTTT
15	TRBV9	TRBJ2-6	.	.	CASSTTMGGANVLTF	TGTGCCAGCAGCACCACAATGGGAGGGGCCAACGTCCTGACTTTC
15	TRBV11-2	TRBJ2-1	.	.	CHSSLGSRGDNEQFF	TGTCACAGCAGCTTAGGGAGTCGGGGTGACAATGAGCAGTTCTTC
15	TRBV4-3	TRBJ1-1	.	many	CASSQDNQGGTEAFF	TGCGCCAGCAGCCAAGATAACCAGGGCGGCACTGAAGCTTTCTTT
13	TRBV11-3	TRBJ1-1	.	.	CANNPPGNTEAFF	TGTGCCAACAACCCACCTGGGAACACTGAAGCTTTCTTT
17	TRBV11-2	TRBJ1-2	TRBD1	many	CASSRTSGTGANYGYTF	TGTGCCAGCAGCCGAACTTCCGGGACAGGGGCTAACTATGGCTACACCTTC
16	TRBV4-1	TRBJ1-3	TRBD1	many	CASSPGQGLRGNTIYF	TGCGCCAGCAGCCCCGGACAGGGATTGAGAGGAAACACCATATATTTT
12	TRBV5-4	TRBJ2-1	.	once	CASSLTHNEQFF	TGTGCCAGCAGCTTGACGCATAATGAGCAGTTCTTC
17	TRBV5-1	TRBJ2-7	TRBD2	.	CASSFAIGPSGSYEQYF	TGCGCCAGCAGCTTTGCCATTGGGCCTAGCGGGTCCTACGAGCAGTACTTC
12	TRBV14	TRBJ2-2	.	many	CASSWNTGELFF	TGTGCCAGCAGCTGGAACACCGGGGAGCTGTTTTTT
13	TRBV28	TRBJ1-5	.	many	CASSPPANQPQHF	TGTGCCAGCAGTCCCCCGGCGAATCAGCCCCAGCATTTT
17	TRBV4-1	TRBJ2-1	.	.	CASSQDLLLGPNNEQFF	TGCGCCAGCAGCCAAGATCTACTGTTGGGGCCGAACAATGAGCAGTTCTTC
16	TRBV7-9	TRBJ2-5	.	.	CASSSTDSGHYGTQYF	TGTGCCAGCAGCTCGACGGACAGTGGCCATTACGGGACCCAGTACTTC
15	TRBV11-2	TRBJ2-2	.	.	CASSPGQFPTGVLFF	TGTGCGAGCAGCCCCGGACAGTTTCCCACCGGGGTGCTGTTTTTT
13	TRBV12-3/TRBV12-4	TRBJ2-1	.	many	CASSSTSRNEQFF	TGTGCCAGCAGTTCCACTAGCAGGAATGAGCAGTTCTTC
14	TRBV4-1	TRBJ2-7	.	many	CASSQEEIVYEQYF	TGCGCCAGCAGCCAAGAGGAGATCGTCTACGAGCAGTACTTC
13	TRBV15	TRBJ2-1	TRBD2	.	CATMVAGVDEHFF	TGTGCCACCATGGTAGCGGGAGTGGATGAGCATTTCTTC
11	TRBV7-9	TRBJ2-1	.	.	CVSSLVDEQFF	TGTGTCAGCAGCTTAGTGGACGAGCAGTTCTTC
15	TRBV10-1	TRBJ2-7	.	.	CTSSPGTTLYVQQYF	TGCACCAGTTCCCCCGGTACCACCCTCTACGTTCAGCAGTACTTC
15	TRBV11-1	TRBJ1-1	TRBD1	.	CVSSKDRGLDTEVFF	TGTGTCAGCAGCAAAGACAGGGGTTTGGACACTGAAGTTTTCTTT
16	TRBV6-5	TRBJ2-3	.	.	CASSYSWASGTDTQYF	TGTGCCAGCAGTTACTCTTGGGCTTCGGGCACAGATACGCAGTATTTT